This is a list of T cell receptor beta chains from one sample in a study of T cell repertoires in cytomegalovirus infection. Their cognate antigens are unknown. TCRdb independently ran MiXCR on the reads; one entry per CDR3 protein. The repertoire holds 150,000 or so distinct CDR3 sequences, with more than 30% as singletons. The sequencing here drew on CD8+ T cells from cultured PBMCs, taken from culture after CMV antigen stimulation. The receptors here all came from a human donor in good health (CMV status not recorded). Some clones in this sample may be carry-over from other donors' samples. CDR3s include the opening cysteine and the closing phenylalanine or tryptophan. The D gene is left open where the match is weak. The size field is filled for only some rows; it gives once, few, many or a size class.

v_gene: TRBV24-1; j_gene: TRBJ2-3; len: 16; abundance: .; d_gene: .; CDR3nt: TGTGCCACCAGTGATTTTAATCCCCGGGGGCCAGATACGCAGTATTTT; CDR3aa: CATSDFNPRGPDTQYF
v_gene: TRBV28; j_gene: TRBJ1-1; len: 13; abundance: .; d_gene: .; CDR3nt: TGTGCCAGCAGTTTTATGCGGGGGATTGAAGCTTTCTTT; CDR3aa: CASSFMRGIEAFF
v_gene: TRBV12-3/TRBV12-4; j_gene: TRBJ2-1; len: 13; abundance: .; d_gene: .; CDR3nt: TGTGCCAGCAGTCCCTCCGGGGACAATGAGCAGTTCTTC; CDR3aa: CASSPSGDNEQFF
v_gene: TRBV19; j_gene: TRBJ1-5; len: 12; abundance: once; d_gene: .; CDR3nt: TGTGCCAGTAGGGCCTGGGATCAGCCCCAGCATTTT; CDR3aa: CASRAWDQPQHF
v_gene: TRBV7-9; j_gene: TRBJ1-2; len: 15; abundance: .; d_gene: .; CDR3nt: TGTGCCAGCAGCTTAATGCTATCCGTTCCCTGGGGCTACACCTTC; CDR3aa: CASSLMLSVPWGYTF
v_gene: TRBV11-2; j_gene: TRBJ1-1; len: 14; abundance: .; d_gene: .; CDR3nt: TGTGCCAGCAGCTTGTTTGGGGCGAACACTGAAGCTTTCTTT; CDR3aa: CASSLFGANTEAFF
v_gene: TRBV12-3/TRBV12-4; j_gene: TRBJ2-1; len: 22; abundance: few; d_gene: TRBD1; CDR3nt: TGTGCCAGCAGTTTAATTGATCGGGGAAGGGACAGGGGACCGAGCTCCTACAATGAGCAGTTCTTC; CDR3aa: CASSLIDRGRDRGPSSYNEQFF
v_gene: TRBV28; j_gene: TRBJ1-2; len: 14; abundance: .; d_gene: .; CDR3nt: TGTGCCAGCAGTTTGACCGGGGCAGGTAATGGCTACACCTTC; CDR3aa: CASSLTGAGNGYTF
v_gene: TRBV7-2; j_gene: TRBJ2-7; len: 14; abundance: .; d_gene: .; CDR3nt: TGTGCCAGCAGCTTACTTGGGGGCGGCTACGAGCAGTACTTC; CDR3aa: CASSLLGGGYEQYF
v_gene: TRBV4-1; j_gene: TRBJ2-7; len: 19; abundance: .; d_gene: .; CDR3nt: TGCGCCAGCAGCCCGGTGGCAGCCATTGGAAGATCCAATTCCTACGAGCAGTACTTC; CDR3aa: CASSPVAAIGRSNSYEQYF
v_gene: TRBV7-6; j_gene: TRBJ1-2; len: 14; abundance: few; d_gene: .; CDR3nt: TGTGCCAGCAGCTTAGGGGCGGGTAACTATGGCTACACCTTC; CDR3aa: CASSLGAGNYGYTF
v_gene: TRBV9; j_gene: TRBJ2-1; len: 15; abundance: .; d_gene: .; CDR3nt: TGTGCCAGCAGCGTAGCGGGGGAGACCTACAATGAGCAGTTCTTC; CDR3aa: CASSVAGETYNEQFF
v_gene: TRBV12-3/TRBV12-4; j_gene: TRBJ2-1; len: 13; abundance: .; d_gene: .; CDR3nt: TGTGCCAGCAGTTTATACAATAACAATGAGCAGTTCTTC; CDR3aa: CASSLYNNNEQFF
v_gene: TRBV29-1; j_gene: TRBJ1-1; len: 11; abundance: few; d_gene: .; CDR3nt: TGCAGCGTTACAGCGAACACTGAAGCTTTCTTT; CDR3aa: CSVTANTEAFF
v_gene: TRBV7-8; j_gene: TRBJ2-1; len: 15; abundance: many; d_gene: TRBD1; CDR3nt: TGTGCCAGCAGCTTATTGGGGACAGTCAACCATGAGCAGTTCTTC; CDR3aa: CASSLLGTVNHEQFF
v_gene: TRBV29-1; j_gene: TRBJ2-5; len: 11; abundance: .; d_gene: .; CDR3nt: TGCAGCGTTCCGTTACAAGAGACCCAGTACTTC; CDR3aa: CSVPLQETQYF
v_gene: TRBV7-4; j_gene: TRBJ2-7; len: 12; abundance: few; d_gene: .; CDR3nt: TGTGCCTGCCAAGTTACCCCCTACGAGCAGTACTTC; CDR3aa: CACQVTPYEQYF
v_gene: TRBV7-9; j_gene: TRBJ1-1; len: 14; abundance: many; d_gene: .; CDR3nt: TGTGCCAGCAGCTTAGCTTCGACAGGCGCTGAAGCTTTCTTT; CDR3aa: CASSLASTGAEAFF
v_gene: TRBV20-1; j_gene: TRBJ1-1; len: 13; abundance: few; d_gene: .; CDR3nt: TGCAGTGCTAGCGTTGGGGTGAACACTGAAGCTTTCTTT; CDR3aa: CSASVGVNTEAFF
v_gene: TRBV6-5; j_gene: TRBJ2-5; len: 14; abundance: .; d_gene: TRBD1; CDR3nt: TGTGCCAGCAGTTACTCGGACAGGGAAGAGACCCAGTACTTC; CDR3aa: CASSYSDREETQYF
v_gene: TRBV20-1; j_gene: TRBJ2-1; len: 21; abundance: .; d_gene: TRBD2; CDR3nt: TGCAGTGCTAGAGATGGATCTCCGGCTCGGCGGGGGACTAGTGGCACCAATGAGCAGTTCTTC; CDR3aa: CSARDGSPARRGTSGTNEQFF
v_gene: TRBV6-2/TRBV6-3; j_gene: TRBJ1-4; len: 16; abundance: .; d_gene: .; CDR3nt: TGTGCCAGCACCCCAACCTCGACTCGGATAGGAGAAAAACTGTTTTTT; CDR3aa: CASTPTSTRIGEKLFF
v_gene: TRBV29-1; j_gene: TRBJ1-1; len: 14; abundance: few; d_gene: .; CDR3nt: TGCAGCGTTGAGGGGGGAGAGGTAAACACTGAAGCTTTCTTT; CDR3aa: CSVEGGEVNTEAFF
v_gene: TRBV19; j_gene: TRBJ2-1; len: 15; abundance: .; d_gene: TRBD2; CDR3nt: TGTGCCAGTAGTACGAGCGGGAACTATTACAATGAGCAGTTCTTC; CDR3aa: CASSTSGNYYNEQFF
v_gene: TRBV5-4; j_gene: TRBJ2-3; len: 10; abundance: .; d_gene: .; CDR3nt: TGTGCCTGGATTGGAGATACGCAGTATTTT; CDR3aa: CAWIGDTQYF
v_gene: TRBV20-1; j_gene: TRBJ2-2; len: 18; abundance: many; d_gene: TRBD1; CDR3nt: TGCAGTGCTACCCCGAACACCCGGGACAGGGGACTCACCGGGGAGCTGTTTTTT; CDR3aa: CSATPNTRDRGLTGELFF
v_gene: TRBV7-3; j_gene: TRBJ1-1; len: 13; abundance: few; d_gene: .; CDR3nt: TGTGCCAGCAGCTCGGGAGTGAACACTGAAGCTTTCTTT; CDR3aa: CASSSGVNTEAFF
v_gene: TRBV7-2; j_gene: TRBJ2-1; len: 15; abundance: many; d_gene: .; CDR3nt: TGTGCCAGCAGCTTACTGGGGGGTACTTACAATGAGCAGTTCTTC; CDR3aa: CASSLLGGTYNEQFF
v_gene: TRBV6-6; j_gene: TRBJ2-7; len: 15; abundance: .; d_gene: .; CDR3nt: TGTGCCAGCAGTTACGAAGACCCTCCCACCTACGAGCAGTACTTC; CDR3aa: CASSYEDPPTYEQYF
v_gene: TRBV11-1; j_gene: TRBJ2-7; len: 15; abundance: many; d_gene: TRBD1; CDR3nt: TGTGCCAGCAGCTTAAGGACAGGGGGCTACTACGAGCAGTACTTC; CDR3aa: CASSLRTGGYYEQYF
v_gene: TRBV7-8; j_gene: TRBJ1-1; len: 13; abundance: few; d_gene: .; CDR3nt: TGTGCCAGCAGCGCCGCCCTGAACACTGAAGCTTTCTTT; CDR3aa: CASSAALNTEAFF
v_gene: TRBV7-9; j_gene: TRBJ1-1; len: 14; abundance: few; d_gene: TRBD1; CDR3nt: TGTGCCAGCAGCCTGGGACAGGGAACGACTGAAGCTTTCTTT; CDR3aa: CASSLGQGTTEAFF
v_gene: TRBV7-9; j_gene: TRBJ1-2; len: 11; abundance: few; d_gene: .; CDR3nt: TGTGCCAGCAGCTTCAACGGATCCCCCTCCTTC; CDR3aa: CASSFNGSPSF
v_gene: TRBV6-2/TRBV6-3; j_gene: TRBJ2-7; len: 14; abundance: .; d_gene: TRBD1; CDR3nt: TGTGCCAGCAGTTCCAGCGCAGGGGGCTACGAGCAGTACTTC; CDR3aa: CASSSSAGGYEQYF
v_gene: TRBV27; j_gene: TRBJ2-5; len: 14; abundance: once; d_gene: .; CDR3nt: TGTGCCAGCAGTTCCCGCAGGGGCGGGGAGACCCAGTACTTC; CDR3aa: CASSSRRGGETQYF
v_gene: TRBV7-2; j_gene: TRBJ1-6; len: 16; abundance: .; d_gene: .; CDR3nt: TGTGCCAGCAGCTTATATGCGAGCTCCTATAATTCACCCCTCCACTTT; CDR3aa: CASSLYASSYNSPLHF
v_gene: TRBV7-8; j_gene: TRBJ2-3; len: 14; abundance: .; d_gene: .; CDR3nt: TGTGTCAGCAGTTCCGATAGGGAAACAGATACGCAGTATTTT; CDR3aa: CVSSSDRETDTQYF
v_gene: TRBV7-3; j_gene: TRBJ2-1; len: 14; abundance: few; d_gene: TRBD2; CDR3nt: TGTGCCAGCAGCTTGGCGGGGGCCTACAATGAGCAGTTCTTC; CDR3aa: CASSLAGAYNEQFF
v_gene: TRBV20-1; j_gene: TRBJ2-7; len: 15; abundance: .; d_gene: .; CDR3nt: TGCAGTGCTGGGTTATTGGACAGACTTGACTACGAGCAGTACTTC; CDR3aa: CSAGLLDRLDYEQYF
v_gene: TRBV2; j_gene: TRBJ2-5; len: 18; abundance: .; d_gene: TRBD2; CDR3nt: TGTGCCAGCAGGAGCCCCTTTTCTGGGCGGGGGGGCCATGAGACCCAGTACTTC; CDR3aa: CASRSPFSGRGGHETQYF
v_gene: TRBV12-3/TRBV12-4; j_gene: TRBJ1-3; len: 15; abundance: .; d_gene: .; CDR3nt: TGTGCCAGCAGACCCGACAGGAACTCTGGAAACACCATATATTTT; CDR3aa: CASRPDRNSGNTIYF
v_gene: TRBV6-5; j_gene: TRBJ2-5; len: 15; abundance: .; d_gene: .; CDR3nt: TGTGCCAGCAGTTACTCGTCTGGAATGGAAGAGACCCAGTACTTC; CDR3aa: CASSYSSGMEETQYF
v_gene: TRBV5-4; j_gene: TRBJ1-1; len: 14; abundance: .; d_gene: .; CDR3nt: TGTGCCAGCAGCCCCGTATGGGGGAACACTGAAGCTTTCTTT; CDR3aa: CASSPVWGNTEAFF
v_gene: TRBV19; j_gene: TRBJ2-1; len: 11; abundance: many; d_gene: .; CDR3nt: TGTGCCAGTAGAACTAGCTATGAGCAGTTCTTC; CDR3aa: CASRTSYEQFF
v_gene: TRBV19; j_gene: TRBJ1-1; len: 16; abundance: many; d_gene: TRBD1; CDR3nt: TGTGCCAGTACACCCTGGACAGGGGCCGCTTTCACTGAAGCTTTCTTT; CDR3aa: CASTPWTGAAFTEAFF
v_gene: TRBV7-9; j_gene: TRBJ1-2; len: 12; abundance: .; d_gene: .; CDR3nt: TGTGCCAGCAGCTGGGAAGGGGATGGCTACACCTTC; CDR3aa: CASSWEGDGYTF
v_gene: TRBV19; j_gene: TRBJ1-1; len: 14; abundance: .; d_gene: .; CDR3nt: TGTGCCAGTAGCACACAGGGTGCGGGCACTGAAGCTTTCTTT; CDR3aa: CASSTQGAGTEAFF
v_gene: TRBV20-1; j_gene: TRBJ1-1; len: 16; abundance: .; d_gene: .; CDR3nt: TGCAGTGCTAGAGATGAAATTGGCAGAGTAAACACTGAAGCTTTCTTT; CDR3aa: CSARDEIGRVNTEAFF
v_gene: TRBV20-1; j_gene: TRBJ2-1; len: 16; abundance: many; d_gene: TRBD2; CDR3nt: TGCAGTGCTAGAGAGTTAGCGGGGGAGAATATGGATGAGCAGTTCTTC; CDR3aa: CSARELAGENMDEQFF
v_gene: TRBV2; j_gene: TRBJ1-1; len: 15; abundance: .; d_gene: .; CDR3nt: TGTGCCAGCAGTGAAGGGGGGACATCTAACACTGAAGCTTTCTTT; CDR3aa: CASSEGGTSNTEAFF
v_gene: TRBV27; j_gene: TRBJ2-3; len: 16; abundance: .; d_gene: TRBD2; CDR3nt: TGTGCCAGCAGTTCCGGACTAGCGGGGGACACAGATACGCAGTATTTT; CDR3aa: CASSSGLAGDTDTQYF
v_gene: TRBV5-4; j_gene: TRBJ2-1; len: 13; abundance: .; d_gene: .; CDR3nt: TGTGCCAGCAGCCCGTTGCCCTACAATGAGCAGTTCTTC; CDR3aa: CASSPLPYNEQFF
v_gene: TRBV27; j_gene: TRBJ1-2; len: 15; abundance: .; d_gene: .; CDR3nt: TGTGCCAGCAGTTTATCTGGTCCGGGCTGGGGAGGCTACACCTTC; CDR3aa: CASSLSGPGWGGYTF
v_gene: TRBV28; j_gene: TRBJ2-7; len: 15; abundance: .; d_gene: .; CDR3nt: TGTGCCAGCAGGATCCCCGGGTTGTCGTCCTACGAGCAGTACTTC; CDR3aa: CASRIPGLSSYEQYF
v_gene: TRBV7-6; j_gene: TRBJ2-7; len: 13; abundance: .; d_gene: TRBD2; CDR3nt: TGTGCCAGCAGCGTGGGACTAGTCAACAAGCAGTACTTC; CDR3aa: CASSVGLVNKQYF
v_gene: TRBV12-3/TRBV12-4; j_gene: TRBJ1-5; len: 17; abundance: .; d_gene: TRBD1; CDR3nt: TGTGCCAGCAGAACCGGGACAGGGGGCCATAGCAATCAGCCCCAGCATTTT; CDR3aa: CASRTGTGGHSNQPQHF
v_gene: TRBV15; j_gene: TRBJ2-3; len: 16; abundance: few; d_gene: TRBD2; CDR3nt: TGTGCCACCAGCATAGGACTAGCGGGGGGTGTAGATACGCAGTATTTT; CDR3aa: CATSIGLAGGVDTQYF
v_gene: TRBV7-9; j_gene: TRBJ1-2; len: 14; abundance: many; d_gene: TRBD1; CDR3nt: TGTGCCAGCAGCTTACAGGGGGTGGACTATGGCTACACCTTC; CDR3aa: CASSLQGVDYGYTF
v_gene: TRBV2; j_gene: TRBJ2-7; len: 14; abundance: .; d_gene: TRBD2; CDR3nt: TGTGCCAGCAGTGTGCGGGGGGCAGTCGACGAGCAGTACTTC; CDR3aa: CASSVRGAVDEQYF